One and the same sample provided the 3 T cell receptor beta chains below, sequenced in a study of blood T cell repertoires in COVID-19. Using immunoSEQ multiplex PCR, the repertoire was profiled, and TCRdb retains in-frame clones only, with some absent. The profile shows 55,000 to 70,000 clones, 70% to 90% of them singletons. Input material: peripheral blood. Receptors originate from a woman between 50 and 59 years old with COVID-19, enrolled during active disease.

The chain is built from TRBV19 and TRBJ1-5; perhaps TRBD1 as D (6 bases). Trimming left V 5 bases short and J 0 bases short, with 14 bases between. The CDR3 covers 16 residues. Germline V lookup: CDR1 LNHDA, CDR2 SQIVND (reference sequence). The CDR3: CASSWGGPYSNQPQHF. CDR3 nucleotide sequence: TGTGCCAGTAGTTGGGGGGGCCCCTATAGCAATCAGCCCCAGCATTTT. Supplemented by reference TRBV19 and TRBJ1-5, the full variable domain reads DGGITQSPKYLFRKEGQNVTLSCEQNLNHDAMYWYRQDPGQGLRLIYYSQIVNDFQKGDIAEGYSVSREKKESFPLTVTSAQKNPTAFYLCASSWGGPYSNQPQHFGDGTRLSIL.

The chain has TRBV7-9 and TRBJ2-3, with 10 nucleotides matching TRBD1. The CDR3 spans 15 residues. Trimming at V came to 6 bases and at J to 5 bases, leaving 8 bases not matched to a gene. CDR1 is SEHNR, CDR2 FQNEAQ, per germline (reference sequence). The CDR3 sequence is CASRRGDRGEDTQYF. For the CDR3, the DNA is TGTGCCAGCAGGAGAGGGGACAGGGGCGAAGATACGCAGTATTTT.

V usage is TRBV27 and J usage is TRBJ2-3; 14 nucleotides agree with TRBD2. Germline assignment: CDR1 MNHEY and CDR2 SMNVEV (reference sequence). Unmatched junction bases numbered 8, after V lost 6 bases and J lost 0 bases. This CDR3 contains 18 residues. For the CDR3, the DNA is TGTGCCAGCAGAACGGGACTAGCGGGGGCCGCTAGCACAGATACGCAGTATTTT. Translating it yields CASRTGLAGAASTDTQYF.